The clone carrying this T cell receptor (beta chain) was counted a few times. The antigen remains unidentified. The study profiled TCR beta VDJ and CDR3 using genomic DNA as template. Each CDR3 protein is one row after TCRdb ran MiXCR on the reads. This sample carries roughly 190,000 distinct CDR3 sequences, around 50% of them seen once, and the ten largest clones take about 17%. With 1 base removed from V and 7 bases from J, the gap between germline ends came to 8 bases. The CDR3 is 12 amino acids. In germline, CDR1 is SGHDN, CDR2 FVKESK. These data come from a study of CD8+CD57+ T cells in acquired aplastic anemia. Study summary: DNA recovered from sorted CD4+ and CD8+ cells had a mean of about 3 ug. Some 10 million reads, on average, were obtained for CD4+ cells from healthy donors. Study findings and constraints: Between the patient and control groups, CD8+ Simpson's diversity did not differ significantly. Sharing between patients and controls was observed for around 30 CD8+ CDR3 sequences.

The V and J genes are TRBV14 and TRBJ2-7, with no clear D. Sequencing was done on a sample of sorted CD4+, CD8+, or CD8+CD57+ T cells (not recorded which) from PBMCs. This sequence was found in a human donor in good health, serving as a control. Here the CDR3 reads CASSQGLGEQYF. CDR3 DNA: TGTGCCAGCAGCCAAGGTCTAGGGGAGCAGTACTTC.